The 26 T cell receptor beta chains listed next were all sequenced from one sample in a study of blood T cells in healthy people across ages. Alongside a J-beta primer mix, a sample-barcoded 5' primer served in a second PCR lasting about 7 to 11 cycles. TCRdb independently ran MiXCR on the 5' RACE reads; one entry per CDR3 protein. The sample lists more than 700,000 distinct CDR3 sequences; 40% to 65% were seen once. Sequenced input: blood. The receptor source for this set is an elderly man in good health.

Of note for this clonotype: One junction end disagrees with the germline gene, perhaps due to a read error. This sequence joins TRBV30 and TRBJ2-1; perhaps TRBD1 as D (7 bases). Germline CDR1 and CDR2: GTSNPN and SVGIG (reference sequence). The CDR3 covers 17 residues. The CDR3 reads CGWSVHVRGGGLQEQFF. DNA of the CDR3: TGTGGCTGGAGTGTACATGTTCGAGGGGGCGGACTACAAGAGCAGTTCTTC.

The chain couples TRBV9 to TRBJ2-3; 8 nucleotides agree with TRBD2. The CDR3 spans 16 residues. V dropped 4 bases and J dropped 2; count of bases not matched to a gene: 9. Germline V gene sequence: CDR1 SGDLS, CDR2 YYNGEE. CDR3 sequence reads: CASSRGLATFTDTQYF. The CDR3 DNA reads TGTGCCAGCAGCCGAGGACTAGCCACTTTCACAGATACGCAGTATTTT.

This sequence joins TRBV28 and TRBJ1-5, with D unclear. The CDR3 runs to 15 residues. The V end lost 3 bases, the J end lost 0 bases, and 9 bases lay between the germline ends. CDR1 and CDR2 from the germline V gene are MDHEN and SYDVKM. DNA of the CDR3: TGTGCCAGCAGTTTTGACACAAATAGCAATCAGCCCCAGCATTTT. Its translation: CASSFDTNSNQPQHF.

The chain uses TRBV10-3 and TRBJ2-1, with TRBD2 matching over 13 bases. Germline CDR1 and CDR2: ENHRY and SYGVKD. The CDR3 contains 16 residues. Losses at the gene ends were 3 bases for V and 3 bases for J; bases not matched to a gene: 2. The CDR3 protein is CAISDRTSGSYNEQFF. CDR3 nucleotide sequence: TGTGCCATCAGTGACCGGACTAGCGGGAGCTACAATGAGCAGTTCTTC.

This clonotype occurred many times. The genes are TRBV25-1 and TRBJ2-3; D is perhaps TRBD1 or TRBD2 (5 bases each). Germline V gives CDR1 MGHDK, CDR2 SYGVNS. V gave up 3 bases and J gave up 14 bases, with 21 bases separating them. The CDR3 sequence is 14 residues long. The CDR3 region is CASSDGTRYRYAYF. The CDR3 bases are TGTGCCAGCAGTGACGGGACGAGGTACAGATACGCGTATTTT.

J is TRBJ1-1 and V is TRBV5-1; TRBD1 is a possible D gene (6 bases). CDR1 SGHRS and CDR2 YFSETQ come from the germline V gene. Trimming stripped 5 bases from V and 7 bases from J, with 12 bases between. This CDR3 is 12 amino acids long. The CDR3 spells CASRLGQSEAFF. The CDR3 bases are TGCGCCAGCAGACTCGGACAGAGTGAAGCTTTCTTT.

This chain uses TRBV2 with TRBJ1-5; 9 nucleotides match TRBD1. CDR1 and CDR2 from the germline V gene are SNHLY and FYNNEI. The CDR3 is made up of 15 amino acids. Trimming took 7 bases from V and 5 from J; bases not matched to a gene: 9. CDR3 sequence reads: CASNSGTGSDQPQHF. In DNA form, the CDR3 reads TGTGCCAGCAATTCCGGGACAGGGAGCGATCAGCCCCAGCATTTT.

This chain connects TRBV10-3 to TRBJ2-7; the match to TRBD2 covers 12 bases. With V trimmed by 6 bases and J by 2 bases, 5 bases remained unmatched. In germline, CDR1 is ENHRY, CDR2 SYGVKD. The CDR3 contains 15 residues. In DNA, the CDR3 is TGTGCCATCAGCCGGACTAGCGGGGCCACCTACGAGCAGTACTTC. It yields the protein CAISRTSGATYEQYF.

This chain links TRBV2 with TRBJ2-1, with D possibly TRBD2 on 5 matching bases. The tail of the sequence fits TRBJ2-7 better, so the J call may be wrong. The CDR3 loop spans 14 amino acids. CDR1 is SNHLY, CDR2 FYNNEI, per germline. CDR3 loop: CASGLTNQYNEQYF. DNA of the CDR3: TGTGCCAGCGGACTCACGAACCAATACAATGAGCAGTACTTC.

This clonotype has only a few counts. The J gene is TRBJ2-7, the V gene TRBV29-1, with D possibly TRBD1 on 5 matching bases. The CDR3 loop spans 11 amino acids. Trimming removed 4 bases from V and 5 bases from J, with 9 bases in between. Germline V gives CDR1 SQVTM, CDR2 ANQGSEA. The CDR3 is CSVGRAHEQYF. CDR3 in DNA: TGCAGCGTTGGCAGGGCCCACGAGCAGTACTTC.

The chain uses TRBV5-1 and TRBJ2-4, with D possibly called TRBD1 or TRBD2 (5 bases each). V was clipped by 1 base and J by 7 bases, with 18 bases between them. Looked up from germline, CDR1 is SGHRS and CDR2 is YFSETQ. The CDR3 length is 16 residues. CDR3 sequence (DNA): TGCGCCAGCAGCTTGTATCCAGGGCCCGGGGTGAACATTCAGTACTTC. Protein sequence: CASSLYPGPGVNIQYF.

J is TRBJ2-1 and V is TRBV10-3, with 11 bases matching TRBD2. CDR1 is ENHRY, CDR2 SYGVKD, per germline. The CDR3 extends over 18 amino acids. Unmatched junction bases numbered 11, after V lost 3 bases and J lost 4 bases. DNA of the CDR3: TGTGCCATCAGTGACCCCACCAAGACTAGCGGGGTTTACAATGAGCAGTTCTTC. Protein: CAISDPTKTSGVYNEQFF.

This chain joins TRBV28 and TRBJ2-7; 7 nucleotides agree with TRBD1. V lost 5 bases and J lost 4; bases outside the gene matches: 11. This CDR3 contains 15 residues. The germline V gene has CDR1 MDHEN and CDR2 SYDVKM. The CDR3 nucleotides read TGTGCCAGCAGTACCAGGGGACAGAACGGGTACGAGCAGTACTTC. Protein: CASSTRGQNGYEQYF.

The chain combines TRBV6-1 with TRBJ2-4, with D perhaps matching TRBD2 (5 bases). Trimming took 0 bases from V and 1 from J, leaving 10 bases between them. Germline values: CDR1 MNHNS, CDR2 SASEGT. The CDR3 contains 16 residues. This CDR3 reads CASSEAPGKAKNIQYF. The CDR3, as DNA: TGTGCCAGCAGTGAAGCGCCCGGGAAGGCCAAAAACATTCAGTACTTC.

V and J are TRBV2 and TRBJ2-1, with 8 nucleotides matching TRBD1. The last part of the DNA fits TRBJ2-7 better; the J call may be wrong. Germline CDR1 is SNHLY and CDR2 is FYNNEI. CDR3 length equals 14 residues. As DNA, the CDR3 is TGTGCCAGCAGTGAATACAGGGGGTACAATGAGCAGTACTTC. This translates into CASSEYRGYNEQYF.

V is TRBV7-9 and J is TRBJ2-4; 9 nucleotides line up with TRBD1. Germline V gene lookup returns CDR1 SEHNR and CDR2 FQNEAQ (reference sequence). CDR3 length equals 17 residues. The junction had 10 bases not matched to a gene; V was cut back by 4 bases and J by 3 bases. DNA for the CDR3: TGTGCCAGCAGCTGGAGCGGGACAGGGTACGGCAAAAACATTCAGTACTTC. This encodes CASSWSGTGYGKNIQYF.

This sequence joins TRBV14 and TRBJ2-2; either TRBD1 or TRBD2 may supply D (5 bases each). V was clipped by 3 bases and J by 4 bases, with 12 bases between them. The germline V gene has CDR1 SGHDN and CDR2 FVKESK. This CDR3 comprises 15 residues. The CDR3 coding sequence is TGTGCCAGCAGCCAGGCTGGGGGTAGCACCGGGGAGCTGTTTTTT. It is translated as CASSQAGGSTGELFF.

The rearrangement joins TRBV29-1 to TRBJ1-5; unclear D gene. CDR1 SQVTM and CDR2 ANQGSEA come from the germline V gene. The CDR3 extends over 14 amino acids. Trimming took off 6 bases at V and 1 base at J, with 13 bases between the two ends. CDR3 region: CSVAFATSNQPQHF. In nucleotides, the CDR3 is TGCAGCGTCGCCTTTGCCACGAGCAATCAGCCCCAGCATTTT.

This clonotype was counted a few times. The chain recombines TRBV5-1 with TRBJ1-2; D may be TRBD1 (5 bases). The CDR3 is 14 amino acids. Trimming removed 6 bases at V and 4 bases at J, with 16 bases between. Germline loops: CDR1 SGHRS, CDR2 YFSETQ. Written as DNA, the CDR3 is TGCGCCAGCACTACTTCCGAGACAGCCTATGGCTACACCTTC. It translates to CASTTSETAYGYTF.

The sample holds many counts of this clonotype. The CDR3 loop reads CASSLGDSSYEQYF. CDR3 DNA sequence: TGTGCCAGCAGCCTTGGGGACAGCTCCTACGAGCAGTACTTC. V and J are TRBV11-3 and TRBJ2-7, with 7 bases matching TRBD1. The CDR3 extends over 14 amino acids. Germline CDR1 and CDR2: SGHNT and YENEEA. With V trimmed by 5 bases and J by 0 bases, 4 bases remained unmatched.

The chain employs TRBV9 and TRBJ2-1; a possible D gene is TRBD2 (5 bases). CDR3 length: 14 amino acids. CDR1 is SGDLS and CDR2 is YYNGEE in the germline V gene. Between the trimmed V and J ends, which lost 5 bases and 1 base, there was a span of 10 bases. CDR3 coding DNA: TGTGCCAGCAGACCTCTAGCTTCCTACAATGAGCAGTTCTTC. Translation gives CASRPLASYNEQFF.

The V gene is TRBV10-3, the J gene TRBJ2-3; weak D call: TRBD2 (6 bases). Trimming left V 10 bases short and J 0 bases short, with 23 bases between. The CDR3 loop spans 17 amino acids. Germline lookup yields CDR1 ENHRY and CDR2 SYGVKD. The chain's CDR3 is CATSESWVAESTDTQYF. CDR3 nucleotides: TGTGCCACCAGCGAGTCATGGGTAGCGGAGAGCACAGATACGCAGTATTTT.

This clonotype came up a few times. This rearrangement joins TRBV9 to TRBJ1-2; TRBD1 might be the D (5 bases). The CDR3 is 15 residues long. The germline gives CDR1 SGDLS, CDR2 YYNGEE. V lost 4 bases, J lost 6 bases, and 19 bases lay in between. CDR3 DNA sequence: TGTGCCAGCAGCCCACAAACGAGGGGTCGGGATGGCTACACCTTC. Its translation: CASSPQTRGRDGYTF.

The chain has TRBV28 and TRBJ2-5; 8 nucleotides agree with TRBD1. From germline, CDR1 is MDHEN and CDR2 SYDVKM. The CDR3 consists of 14 residues. V lost 8 bases, J lost 9 bases, and 14 bases stayed unmatched. CDR3 coding DNA: TGTGCCAGCCGCCCCGGGACAGGTTCCCCGGCCCAGTACTTC. Translated: CASRPGTGSPAQYF.

The chain recombines TRBV15 with TRBJ1-5; a weak D match, TRBD1 (5 bases). The germline V gene has CDR1 LNHNV and CDR2 YYDKDF (reference sequence). V gave up 7 bases and J gave up 3 bases, with 16 bases separating them. This CDR3 is built from 15 residues. CDR3 coding DNA: TGTGCCACCACCAGGACTAGGGACTCCAATCAGCCCCAGCATTTT. Protein product: CATTRTRDSNQPQHF.

There are a few counts of this clonotype. The chain carries TRBV7-8 and TRBJ2-4; D gene uncertain. CDR3 length: 16 amino acids. The V gene lost 1 base and the J gene lost 0 bases, with 10 bases spanning the gap. CDR1 SGHVS and CDR2 FQNEAQ come from the germline V gene. The CDR3 DNA follows: TGTGCCAGCAGCTTAGAACGAGGTTTAGCCAAAAACATTCAGTACTTC. Translating it yields CASSLERGLAKNIQYF.